The 32 T cell receptor beta chains below all came from one sample that was sequenced in a study of T cell changes during pregnancy in multiple sclerosis. Repertoires were generated with immunoSEQ multiplex PCR, while TCRdb's copy carries only in-frame clones and drops some. The repertoire holds 81,000 or so clones, with about 90% as singletons. The sample in question was PBMCs, obtained in the first trimester of pregnancy. These receptors came from a female donor in good health, serving as a control in a pregnancy study. Some clones in this sample may be carry-over from other donors' samples.

The rearrangement links TRBV28 to TRBJ1-5, with TRBD1 matching 9 bases. CDR1 and CDR2 (germline): MDHEN, SYDVKM. With V trimmed by 5 bases and J by 6 bases, 11 bases remained unmatched. The CDR3 runs to 16 residues. CDR3 DNA: TGTGCCAGCAGTCTATACGGGGACAGGGACAGTCAGCCCCAGCATTTT. It translates to CASSLYGDRDSQPQHF.

The chain has TRBV6-4 and TRBJ2-1; maybe TRBD2 (6 bases). The CDR3 has 14 residues. V lost 2 bases, J lost 2 bases, and 7 bases lay in between. Germline V gives CDR1 MRHNA, CDR2 SNTAGT. The CDR3 DNA reads TGTGCCAGCAGTGACGGCGGGGCCTACAATGAGCAGTTCTTC. Its translation is CASSDGGAYNEQFF.

V is TRBV5-1 and J is TRBJ2-7; 9 bases are a match to TRBD2. Germline CDR1 SGHRS, CDR2 YFSETQ. The length of the CDR3 is 15 residues. Unmatched junction bases numbered 8, after V lost 4 bases and J lost 3 bases. The CDR3 DNA sequence: TGCGCCAGCAGCCGCGGGGGGGATGCCGGCTACGAGCAGTACTTC. Its protein product is CASSRGGDAGYEQYF.

The V and J genes are TRBV4-1 and TRBJ2-1; 9 bases are a match to TRBD1. CDR1 is MGHRA, CDR2 YSYEKL, per germline. V lost 5 bases, J lost 7 bases, and 9 bases stayed unmatched. The CDR3 is 15 amino acids. The CDR3 DNA sequence: TGCGCCAGCAGCTGGACAGGGGTAGATAGAAATGAGCAGTTCTTC. Amino acids: CASSWTGVDRNEQFF.

To note about this clone: The sample has other DNA sequences that encode this CDR3 too. V gene TRBV7-9 combines with J gene TRBJ1-5; 9 bases line up with TRBD1. CDR3 length: 15 residues. The J segment lost 4 bases and the V segment lost 3 bases, leaving 4 bases of the junction unmatched. Germline CDR1 SEHNR, CDR2 FQNEAQ (reference sequence). CDR3 sequence: CASSLDRGGNQPQHF. As DNA, the CDR3 is TGTGCCAGCAGCTTGGACAGGGGAGGGAATCAGCCCCAGCATTTT.

The V gene is TRBV28, the J gene TRBJ1-6; a weak D match, TRBD1 (6 bases). V was cut by 6 bases and J by 3 bases, with 12 bases left in between. The CDR3 has 15 amino acids. The V gene's germline CDR1 is MDHEN and CDR2 SYDVKM. The CDR3 region is CASSPRTVYNSPLHF. CDR3 coding DNA: TGTGCCAGCAGCCCAAGGACAGTCTATAATTCACCCCTCCACTTT.

The V call is TRBV15, the J call TRBJ1-2; D call uncertain. The CDR3 totals 12 residues. V lost 6 bases, J lost 8 bases, and 13 bases lay in between. Germline CDR1 LNHNV, CDR2 YYDKDF (reference sequence). CDR3 nucleotide sequence: TGTGCCACCAGAGAGGGATCGAAAGGCTACACCTTC. Translating it yields CATREGSKGYTF.

This sequence joins TRBV19 and TRBJ2-4; D might be TRBD2 (6 bases). V was trimmed by 4 bases and J by 9 bases, leaving 13 bases between them. CDR3 length: 13 residues. The germline V gene has CDR1 LNHDA and CDR2 SQIVND (reference sequence). The CDR3 bases are TGTGCCAGTAGTAGGGGGGAGCGAGCCATTCAGTACTTC. Amino acids: CASSRGERAIQYF.

The chain couples TRBV7-3 to TRBJ2-2; TRBD2 agrees at 13 bases. The CDR3 contains 19 residues. Germline V lookup: CDR1 SGHTA, CDR2 FQGTGA. The trim removed 3 bases at V and 0 bases at J, leaving 7 bases unmatched. The CDR3 spells CASSFYPGTSGTNTGELFF. CDR3 in DNA: TGTGCCAGCAGCTTTTACCCTGGGACTAGCGGGACGAACACCGGGGAGCTGTTTTTT.

This clone showed up just a few times. This sequence joins TRBV28 and TRBJ1-1; the D is unclear. This CDR3 contains 12 residues. CDR1 MDHEN and CDR2 SYDVKM come from the germline V gene. Trimming removed 0 bases at V and 5 bases at J, with 4 bases between. CDR3 coding DNA: TGTGCCAGCAGTTTATGGAGGACTGAAGCTTTCTTT. Amino acid sequence: CASSLWRTEAFF.

The rearrangement joins TRBV10-3 to TRBJ2-3; TRBD2 matches 11 bases. The CDR3 has 16 amino acids. V gave up 6 bases and J gave up 5 bases; unmatched junction bases: 10. The V gene's germline CDR1 is ENHRY and CDR2 SYGVKD. In DNA, the CDR3 is TGTGCCATCAGCGCGGTGACTAGCGGGGACGAAGATACGCAGTATTTT. Translated, it gives CAISAVTSGDEDTQYF.

The chain uses TRBV11-3 and TRBJ2-1; 8 bases align to TRBD2. The junction had 4 bases not matched to a gene; V was cut back by 3 bases and J by 0 bases. CDR1 and CDR2 from the germline V gene are SGHNT and YENEEA. The CDR3 length is 16 residues. The chain's CDR3 is CASSFQGLGSYNEQFF. The CDR3 DNA reads as TGTGCCAGCAGCTTTCAGGGACTAGGCTCCTACAATGAGCAGTTCTTC.

The J gene is TRBJ1-1, the V gene TRBV6-5; tentatively, D is TRBD1 (6 bases). The CDR3 extends over 15 amino acids. V dropped 2 bases and J dropped 2 bases, with 12 bases sitting between them. Germline CDR1 and CDR2: MNHEY and SVGAGI. The CDR3 DNA reads as TGTGCCAGCAGTTACACCAGGGGTGGCAACACTGAAGCTTTCTTT. Residues: CASSYTRGGNTEAFF.

J is TRBJ1-6 and V is TRBV5-4, with 8 bases lining up with TRBD1. Germline lookup yields CDR1 SGHNT and CDR2 YYREEE (reference sequence). This CDR3 region has 16 residues. V trimming: 4 bases; J trimming: 0 bases; junction bases outside the gene matches: 3. CDR3 nucleotide sequence: TGTGCCAGCAGCAGGGACAGGAGCTCCTATAATTCACCCCTCCACTTT. This translates into CASSRDRSSYNSPLHF.

The rearrangement joins TRBV28 to TRBJ1-2; the match to TRBD1 covers 10 bases. V lost 7 bases, J lost 14 bases, and 13 bases stayed unmatched. CDR1 and CDR2 from the germline V gene are MDHEN and SYDVKM. This CDR3 has 13 residues. As DNA, the CDR3 is TGTGCCAGCAATACGGGACAGGGGTCCCTAGTTACCTTC. It specifies CASNTGQGSLVTF.

V is TRBV27 and J is TRBJ1-4, with TRBD1 identical over 7 bases. The CDR3 totals 14 residues. Germline values: CDR1 MNHEY, CDR2 SMNVEV (reference sequence). V shed 5 bases and J 8 bases; nucleotides not matched to a gene: 8. The CDR3 protein is CASSLQGSAEKLFF. DNA of the CDR3: TGTGCCAGCAGTCTACAGGGGAGTGCCGAAAAACTGTTTTTT.

V is TRBV15 and J is TRBJ2-7; 11 positions match TRBD2. The CDR3 has 15 residues. Germline CDR1 reads LNHNV; CDR2 reads YYDKDF (reference sequence). After removal of 3 bases from V and 6 bases from J, the junction contained 7 bases not matched to a gene. CDR3 sequence reads: CATSRVSGGAGEQYF. The CDR3 DNA reads TGTGCCACCAGCAGGGTTAGCGGGGGGGCGGGCGAGCAGTACTTC. Full variable domain (remainder filled in from reference TRBV15 and TRBJ2-7): DAMVIQNPRYQVTQFGKPVTLSCSQTLNHNVMYWYQQKSSQAPKLLFHYYDKDFNNEADTPDNFQSRRPNTSFCFLDIRSPGLGDTAMYLCATSRVSGGAGEQYFGPGTRLTVT.

The chain couples TRBV12-5 to TRBJ2-1, with 7 positions matching TRBD1. The CDR3 totals 17 residues. Germline loops: CDR1 LGHNT, CDR2 FRNRAP. The V and J ends lost 0 bases and 4 bases, in that order; junction bases with no gene match: 9. The CDR3 nucleotides are TGTGCTAGTGGTTTGGTAATCGGCCGGGACAGTTACAATGAGCAGTTCTTC. It translates to CASGLVIGRDSYNEQFF.

The V gene is TRBV10-3, the J gene TRBJ1-6, with 10 bases identical to TRBD1. Germline V gene lookup returns CDR1 ENHRY and CDR2 SYGVKD. V lost 6 bases to trimming and J lost 5 bases; unmatched junction nucleotides: 7. The CDR3 sequence is 16 residues long. This CDR3 reads CAIRGGQGPNNSPLHF. Written as DNA, the CDR3 is TGTGCCATCAGGGGGGGACAGGGGCCTAATAATTCACCCCTCCACTTT.

The rearrangement links TRBV27 to TRBJ2-1, with TRBD2 matching 16 bases. The germline V gene has CDR1 MNHEY and CDR2 SMNVEV (reference sequence). V was pared by 5 bases and J by 5 bases, with 9 bases of the junction left unmatched. The CDR3 has 18 residues. The CDR3 sequence: CASSPGTSGGAVDNEQFF. In DNA form, the CDR3 reads TGTGCCAGCAGTCCCGGGACTAGCGGGGGGGCGGTAGACAATGAGCAGTTCTTC.

This sequence joins TRBV21-1 and TRBJ1-3; TRBD1, as called in the table, went unchecked against the DNA. TRBV21-1 is an annotated pseudogene. The CDR3 length is 14 residues. The CDR3 region has the DNA TGTGCCAGCATTCCTGAGGGGGCCGGAAACACCATATATTTT. Encoded protein: CASIPEGAGNTIYF.

This clone was seen a few times. The chain has TRBV7-9 and TRBJ1-5, with D uncertain. The V and J ends lost 5 bases and 6 bases respectively, with 14 bases between them. CDR1 SEHNR and CDR2 FQNEAQ come from the germline V gene (reference sequence). CDR3 length equals 14 residues. The CDR3 DNA sequence: TGTGCCAGCAGCACTCCGCGTCGGGTTCAGCCCCAGCATTTT. This gives the protein CASSTPRRVQPQHF.

The chain has TRBV27 and TRBJ2-1; D may be TRBD2 (6 bases). CDR3 length: 14 amino acids. Trimming removed 7 bases from V and 3 bases from J, with 13 bases in between. Germline CDR1 is MNHEY and CDR2 is SMNVEV (reference sequence). CDR3 nucleotides: TGTGCCAGCACCTCAGGGACTGTCTACAATGAGCAGTTCTTC. This codes for CASTSGTVYNEQFF.

This sequence joins TRBV27 and TRBJ2-1; weak D call: TRBD1 (6 bases). The CDR3 extends over 14 amino acids. Germline lookup yields CDR1 MNHEY and CDR2 SMNVEV (reference sequence). The germline V and J ends were trimmed by 5 bases and 3 bases, with 11 bases remaining between them. The CDR3 region is CASSLGQSYNEQFF. In nucleotides, the CDR3 is TGTGCCAGCAGTCTCGGACAGAGCTACAATGAGCAGTTCTTC.

Comment on this clone: Relative to the germline gene, one junction end is altered; a read error may explain this. The CDR3 sequence is CSARGPRQETQHF. CDR3 coding DNA: TGCAGCGCTAGGGGGCCGAGACAAGAGACCCAGCACTTC. This sequence joins TRBV29-1 and TRBJ2-5, with 7 positions matching TRBD1. This CDR3 region has 13 residues. Per the germline V gene, CDR1 is SQVTM and CDR2 is ANQGSEA.

V gene TRBV28 combines with J gene TRBJ2-2; 10 bases match TRBD2. Germline V lookup: CDR1 MDHEN, CDR2 SYDVKM. This CDR3 is built from 15 residues. V dropped 2 bases and J dropped 8; count of bases not matched to a gene: 5. CDR3 in DNA: TGTGCCAGCAGTTTAAGCGGGGGGGCCAATGGGGAGCTGTTTTTT. It specifies CASSLSGGANGELFF.

The CDR3 nucleotides read TGTGCCAGCGGGACTAGCGGGAGAGGCGAGGGTACGCAGTATTTT. Amino acids: CASGTSGRGEGTQYF. This chain uses TRBV7-3 with TRBJ2-3; 14 bases match TRBD2. The CDR3 is 15 amino acids. V trimming: 8 bases; J trimming: 8 bases; junction bases outside the gene matches: 9. CDR1 SGHTA and CDR2 FQGTGA come from the germline V gene.

This clone was recorded once. V is TRBV7-9 and J is TRBJ2-3; 7 nucleotides match TRBD2. Germline V gene sequence: CDR1 SEHNR, CDR2 FQNEAQ (reference sequence). J gave up 2 bases and V 3 bases, and 8 bases lay outside the gene matches. The CDR3 length is 16 residues. The CDR3 DNA reads as TGTGCCAGCAGCTTTTTGCTAGCGGACGCCACAGATACGCAGTATTTT. Protein: CASSFLLADATDTQYF.

The chain uses TRBV19 and TRBJ2-3; the match to TRBD2 covers 9 bases. The CDR3 runs to 18 residues. From germline, CDR1 is LNHDA and CDR2 SQIVND (reference sequence). With 3 bases clipped from V and 2 bases from J, the junction kept 12 bases outside the gene matches. CDR3 bases: TGTGCCAGTAGTATTCGGGCTAGCGGGGACCTGGCCACAGATACGCAGTATTTT. Encoded protein: CASSIRASGDLATDTQYF.

The chain is built from TRBV15 and TRBJ2-1, with 12 bases fitting TRBD1. Looked up from germline, CDR1 is LNHNV and CDR2 is YYDKDF (reference sequence). This CDR3 region has 17 residues. Trimming removed 0 bases from V and 9 bases from J; junction bases left unmatched: 9. The CDR3 protein is CATSREPPGQGAGEQFF. As DNA, the CDR3 is TGTGCCACCAGCAGAGAGCCGCCGGGACAGGGGGCGGGTGAGCAGTTCTTC.

This sequence joins TRBV28 and TRBJ1-2; 8 bases are shared with TRBD1. V shed 6 bases, J shed 1 base, and the junction held 4 bases outside the gene matches. The V gene's germline CDR1 is MDHEN and CDR2 SYDVKM. The CDR3 consists of 14 residues. The CDR3 spells CASRLTGGNYGYTF. The CDR3 DNA reads TGTGCCAGCAGGTTAACAGGGGGTAACTATGGCTACACCTTC.

The V call is TRBV7-9, the J call TRBJ2-1; 11 positions agree with TRBD2. Trimming at V came to 7 bases and at J to 3 bases, leaving 5 bases not matched to a gene. The CDR3 has 15 amino acids. Germline V gene lookup returns CDR1 SEHNR and CDR2 FQNEAQ (reference sequence). The CDR3 here is CASTTTSGDYNEQFF. The CDR3 DNA reads TGTGCCAGCACCACGACTAGCGGGGACTACAATGAGCAGTTCTTC.